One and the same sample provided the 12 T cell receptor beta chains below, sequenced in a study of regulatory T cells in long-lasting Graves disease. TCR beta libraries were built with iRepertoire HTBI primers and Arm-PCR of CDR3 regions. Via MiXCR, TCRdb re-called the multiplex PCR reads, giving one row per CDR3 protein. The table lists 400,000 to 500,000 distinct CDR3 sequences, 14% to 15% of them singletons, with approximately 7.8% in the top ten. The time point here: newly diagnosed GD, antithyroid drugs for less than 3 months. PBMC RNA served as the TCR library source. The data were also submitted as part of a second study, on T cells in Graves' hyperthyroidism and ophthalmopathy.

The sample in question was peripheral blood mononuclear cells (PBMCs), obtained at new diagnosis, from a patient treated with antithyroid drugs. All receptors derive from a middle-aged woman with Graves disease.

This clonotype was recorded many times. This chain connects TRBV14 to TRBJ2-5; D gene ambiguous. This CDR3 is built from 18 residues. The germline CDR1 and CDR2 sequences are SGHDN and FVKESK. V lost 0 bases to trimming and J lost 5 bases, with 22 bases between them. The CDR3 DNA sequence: TGTGCCAGCAGCCAAGAATACCCTACCCATGGGGTAGGGGAGACCCAGTACTTC. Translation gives CASSQEYPTHGVGETQYF.

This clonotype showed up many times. The DNA of the CDR3 is TGTGCCAGACCTATTTACTCCCACCATTCGGCTGAAGCTTTCTTT. Translating it yields CARPIYSHHSAEAFF. The chain is built from TRBV6-2 or TRBV6-3 and TRBJ1-1; D unclear. The V gene's germline CDR1 is MNHEY and CDR2 SVGEGT. The V end was cut by 9 bases, the J end by 6 bases, with 23 bases between. The CDR3 sequence is 15 residues long.

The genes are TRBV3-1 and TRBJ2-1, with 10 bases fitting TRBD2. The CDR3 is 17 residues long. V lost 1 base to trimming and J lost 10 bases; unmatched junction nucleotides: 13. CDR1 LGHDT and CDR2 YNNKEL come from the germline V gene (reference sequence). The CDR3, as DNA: TGTGCCAGCAGCCAAGGAGTACGGCTAGCGGGAGAAATGGAGCAGTTCTTC. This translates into CASSQGVRLAGEMEQFF.

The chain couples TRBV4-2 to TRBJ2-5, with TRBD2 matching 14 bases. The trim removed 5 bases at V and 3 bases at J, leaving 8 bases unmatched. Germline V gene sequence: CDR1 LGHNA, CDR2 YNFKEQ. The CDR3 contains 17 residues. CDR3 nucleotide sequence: TGTGCCAGCAGCGGGGGAGCGACTAGCGGGAGGGAAGAGACCCAGTACTTC. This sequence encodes CASSGGATSGREETQYF.

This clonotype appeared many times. The CDR3 region is CASSSTGLAGVSWELFF. The DNA for the CDR3 is TGTGCCAGCAGCTCAACGGGACTAGCGGGAGTTAGCTGGGAGCTGTTTTTT. The chain uses TRBV7-9 and TRBJ2-2, with TRBD2 matching over 14 bases. Germline CDR1 and CDR2: SEHNR and FQNEAQ (reference sequence). CDR3 length equals 17 residues. Trimming cost V 4 bases and J 9 bases; bases outside gene matches: 10.

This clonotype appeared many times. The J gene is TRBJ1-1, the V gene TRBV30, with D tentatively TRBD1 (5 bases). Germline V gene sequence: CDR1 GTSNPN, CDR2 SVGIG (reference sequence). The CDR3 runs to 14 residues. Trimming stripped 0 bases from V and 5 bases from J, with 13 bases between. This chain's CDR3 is CAWSVLGVRTEAFF. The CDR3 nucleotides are TGTGCCTGGAGTGTACTAGGGGTGAGGACTGAAGCTTTCTTT.

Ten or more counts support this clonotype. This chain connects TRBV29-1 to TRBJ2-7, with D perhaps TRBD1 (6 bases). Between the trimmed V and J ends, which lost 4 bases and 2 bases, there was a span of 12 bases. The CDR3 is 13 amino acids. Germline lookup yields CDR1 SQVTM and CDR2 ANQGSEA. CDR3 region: CSVARGSTYEQYF. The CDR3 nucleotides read TGCAGCGTTGCCAGGGGAAGTACCTACGAGCAGTACTTC.

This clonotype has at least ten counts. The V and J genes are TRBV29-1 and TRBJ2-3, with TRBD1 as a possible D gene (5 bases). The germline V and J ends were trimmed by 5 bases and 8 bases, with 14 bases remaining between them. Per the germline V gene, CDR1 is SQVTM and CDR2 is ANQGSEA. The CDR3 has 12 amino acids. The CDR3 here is CSVTTEFGTQYF. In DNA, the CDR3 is TGCAGCGTTACGACAGAGTTTGGTACGCAGTATTTT.

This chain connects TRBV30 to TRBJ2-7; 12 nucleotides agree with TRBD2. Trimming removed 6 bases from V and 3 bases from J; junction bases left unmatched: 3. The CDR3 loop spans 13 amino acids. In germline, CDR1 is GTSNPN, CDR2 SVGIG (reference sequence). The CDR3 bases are TGTGCCTGCCTGGGACTAGCGGGCTACGAGCAGTACTTC. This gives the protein CACLGLAGYEQYF.

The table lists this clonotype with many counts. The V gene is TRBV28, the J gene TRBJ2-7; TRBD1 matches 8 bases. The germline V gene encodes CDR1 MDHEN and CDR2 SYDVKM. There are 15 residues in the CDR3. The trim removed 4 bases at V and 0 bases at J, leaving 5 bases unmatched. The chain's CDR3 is CASSSLGTGSYEQYF. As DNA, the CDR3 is TGTGCCAGCAGTTCTTTGGGGACAGGCTCCTACGAGCAGTACTTC.

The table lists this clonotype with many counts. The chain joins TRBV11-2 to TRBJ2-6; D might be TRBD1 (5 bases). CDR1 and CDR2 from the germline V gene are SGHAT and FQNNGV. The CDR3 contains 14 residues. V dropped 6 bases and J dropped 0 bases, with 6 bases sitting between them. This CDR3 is CASRTGSGANVLTF. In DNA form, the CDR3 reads TGTGCCAGCAGAACAGGCTCTGGGGCCAACGTCCTGACTTTC.

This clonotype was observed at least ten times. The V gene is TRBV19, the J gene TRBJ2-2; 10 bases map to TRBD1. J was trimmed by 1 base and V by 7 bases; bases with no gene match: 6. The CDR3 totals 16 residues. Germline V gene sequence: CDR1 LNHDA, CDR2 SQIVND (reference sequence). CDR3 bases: TGTGCCAGTACCCAGACAGGGGGCTTGAACACCGGGGAGCTGTTTTTT. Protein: CASTQTGGLNTGELFF.